One sample yielded the 10 T cell receptor beta chains listed below, sequenced in a study of T cell repertoires in cytomegalovirus infection. These TCRs' antigens remain unknown. Each CDR3 protein gets one entry after TCRdb re-called the reads with MiXCR. The sample carries over 50,000 distinct CDR3 sequences, 20% to 25% recorded once. The sequencing here drew on CD8+ T cells from cultured PBMCs, taken from culture after CMV antigen stimulation. These receptors were taken from a human donor in good health (CMV status not recorded). Some clones in this sample may be carry-over from other donors' samples.

This clonotype was counted a few times. The genes are TRBV19 and TRBJ1-1; D gene ambiguous. CDR3 length: 15 amino acids. Trimming left V 3 bases short and J 0 bases short, with 11 bases between. The germline V gene has CDR1 LNHDA and CDR2 SQIVND (reference sequence). The CDR3 region has the DNA TGTGCCAGTAGTATCCGGGGTCGGATGAACACTGAAGCTTTCTTT. Residues: CASSIRGRMNTEAFF.

This clonotype was seen a handful of times. V is TRBV7-2 and J is TRBJ2-7, with 9 bases that match TRBD2. Germline CDR1 SGHTA, CDR2 FQGNSA. This CDR3 is 14 amino acids long. J lost 2 bases, V lost 3 bases, and 2 bases had no gene match. CDR3 sequence: CASSLGLAPYEQYF. The CDR3 DNA sequence: TGTGCCAGCAGCTTGGGACTAGCTCCCTACGAGCAGTACTTC.

V and J are TRBV7-8 and TRBJ1-2; tentatively, D is TRBD1 (5 bases). Germline V gene lookup returns CDR1 SGHVS and CDR2 FQNEAQ. Trimming stripped 1 base from V and 4 bases from J, with 10 bases between. The CDR3 loop spans 14 amino acids. Here the CDR3 reads CASSLVGGTYGYTF. The CDR3 coding sequence is TGTGCCAGCAGCTTAGTGGGGGGAACCTATGGCTACACCTTC.

The chain recombines TRBV7-2 with TRBJ1-1; D may be TRBD1 (6 bases). CDR1 and CDR2 from the germline V gene are SGHTA and FQGNSA. The V end was cut by 8 bases, the J end by 1 base, with 8 bases between. CDR3 size: 12 residues. Written as DNA, the CDR3 is TGTGCCAGCGCACAGGGGAACACTGAAGCTTTCTTT. This gives the protein CASAQGNTEAFF.

This clonotype was detected only a few times. This chain links TRBV29-1 with TRBJ2-7; D may be TRBD1 or TRBD2 (5 bases each). This CDR3 comprises 11 residues. The V and J ends lost 5 bases and 6 bases respectively, with 11 bases between them. Germline CDR1 SQVTM, CDR2 ANQGSEA. CDR3 in amino acids: CSVLRGLEQYF. The CDR3 DNA is TGCAGCGTTCTACGGGGCCTCGAGCAGTACTTC.

In this sample, this clonotype turned up a few times. V is TRBV7-8 and J is TRBJ1-2; a possible D gene is TRBD1 (6 bases). V lost 10 bases and J lost 5, with 17 bases in between. This CDR3 region has 13 residues. Germline CDR1 and CDR2: SGHVS and FQNEAQ. The CDR3 loop is CATENRVEYGYTF. The CDR3 coding sequence is TGTGCCACCGAGAACAGGGTCGAATATGGCTACACCTTC.

This clonotype was observed a handful of times. This chain uses TRBV7-9 with TRBJ2-3; 14 bases are shared with TRBD2. The germline gives CDR1 SEHNR, CDR2 FQNEAQ (reference sequence). The CDR3 is 16 amino acids. V was pared by 2 bases and J by 4 bases, with 2 bases of the junction left unmatched. The CDR3 region has the DNA TGTGCCAGCAGCTTAAGACTAGCGGGAGGGGCAGATACGCAGTATTTT. Its protein is CASSLRLAGGADTQYF.

This sequence joins TRBV18 and TRBJ2-1; a weak D match, TRBD2 (5 bases). Germline values: CDR1 KGHSH, CDR2 LQKENI. Trimming stripped 6 bases from V and 2 bases from J, with 23 bases between. This CDR3 has 18 residues. CDR3 region: CASSHTRSHDSAYNEQFF. CDR3 DNA sequence: TGTGCCAGCTCTCACACTAGATCTCACGATAGCGCCTACAATGAGCAGTTCTTC.

This clonotype was seen more than once but under ten times. The V gene is TRBV6-2 or TRBV6-3, the J gene TRBJ2-5; D remains unclear. The V and J ends lost 2 bases and 0 bases respectively, with 10 bases between them. This CDR3 is 15 amino acids long. From germline, CDR1 is MNHEY and CDR2 SVGEGT. As DNA, the CDR3 is TGTGCCAGCAGTTACGAGTCAAACTACCAAGAGACCCAGTACTTC. Translation gives CASSYESNYQETQYF.

The chain carries TRBV9 and TRBJ1-3; tentatively, D is TRBD1 (5 bases). V lost 4 bases and J 0 bases, leaving 11 bases between the germline ends. CDR3 length: 15 amino acids. In germline, CDR1 is SGDLS, CDR2 YYNGEE. The DNA of the CDR3 is TGTGCCAGCAGCACCGGGGCACTCTCTGGAAACACCATATATTTT. This encodes CASSTGALSGNTIYF.